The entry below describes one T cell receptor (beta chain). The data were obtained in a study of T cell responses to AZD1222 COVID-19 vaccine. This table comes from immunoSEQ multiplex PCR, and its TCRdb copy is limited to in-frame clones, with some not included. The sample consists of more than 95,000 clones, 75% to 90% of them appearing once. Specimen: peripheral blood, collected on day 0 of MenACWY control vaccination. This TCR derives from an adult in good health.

The CDR3 here is CASSLEPGRMYNEQFF. CDR3 coding DNA: TGTGCCAGCAGCTTAGAGCCTGGACGGATGTACAATGAGCAGTTCTTC. This sequence joins TRBV7-2 and TRBJ2-1; the D is unclear. The CDR3 runs to 16 residues. The germline CDR1 and CDR2 sequences are SGHTA and FQGNSA. The ends were cut back, 1 base at V and 4 bases at J, with 14 bases in the middle. Drawing the rest from reference TRBV7-2 and TRBJ2-1, the complete variable domain is GAGVSQSPSNKVTEKGKDVELRCDPISGHTALYWYRQSLGQGLEFLIYFQGNSAPDKSGLPSDRFSAERTGGSVSTLTIQRTQQEDSAVYLCASSLEPGRMYNEQFFGPGTRLTVL.